Listed below are T cell receptor beta chains from one sample, sequenced in a study of memory CD4+ T cells and cytomegalovirus serostatus. The assay was immunoSEQ multiplex PCR, and TCRdb's table has in-frame clones only and misses some. Of some 48,000 clones listed, 60% to 80% were seen once; the top ten hold roughly 0.61%. Sequencing was done on a sample of memory CD4+ T cells from blood. The receptors originated from an adult in good health and CMV-seronegative. CDR3s include the opening cysteine and the closing phenylalanine or tryptophan. For some rows the clone size is stated as once, few or many, or as a class when expanded; others skip it.

>TRBV6-5|TRBJ2-4|-
CASSTGLGRLNIQYF
>TRBV4-1|TRBJ2-2|-
CASSLTAGVSNTGELFF
>TRBV29-1|TRBJ2-7|-
CSVEDAQGARTYEQYF
>TRBV27|TRBJ1-2|-
CPRMGANGYTF
>TRBV30|TRBJ2-3|-
CAWSFARSTDTQYF
>TRBV5-4|TRBJ1-2|-
CASSAPGQTYGYTF
>TRBV2|TRBJ1-1|few
CASRYTEAFF
>TRBV27|TRBJ1-5|-
CASSFGQGGPPDQPQHF
>TRBV15|TRBJ1-5|-
CATSRGGPGAHQPQHF
>TRBV5-1|TRBJ2-1|-
CASSLELGPYNEQFF
>TRBV11-2|-|-
CASRRQILTYEQYF
>TRBV28|TRBJ1-5|-
CASSLRRRGNQPQHF
>TRBV28|TRBJ1-3|-
CASSLPRGHTIYF
>TRBV5-1|TRBJ2-1|-
CASSSDFGTSLKSSYNEQFF
>TRBV19|TRBJ1-2|-
CASSTTGTALGDTF
>TRBV7-9|TRBJ1-4|-
CASSLRGEKLFF
>TRBV19|TRBJ1-1|-
CASSHRGGTEAFF
>TRBV5-1|TRBJ2-3|-
CASSPRTGTDTQYF
>TRBV5-1|TRBJ2-5|-
CASSRGLAGSETQYF
>TRBV2|TRBJ1-1|-
CASSEIGFGTEAFF
>TRBV19|TRBJ2-7|-
CASSRRAGASYEQYF
>TRBV4-1|TRBJ2-1|-
CASSQDPSGRYNEQFF
>TRBV9|TRBJ2-1|-
CASSPRAGSIGNEQFF
>TRBV5-4|TRBJ2-2|-
CASSNRQANTGELFF
>TRBV19|TRBJ2-4|few
CATALRARGAKNIQYF
>TRBV30|TRBJ2-2|few
CAWSETNTGELFF
>TRBV25-1|TRBJ1-6|-
CASKWGEDSPLHF
>TRBV18|TRBJ1-4|-
CASSPIRTPTNNEKLFF
>TRBV28|TRBJ2-1|-
CASSSNAGTGANNEQFF
>TRBV30|TRBJ1-2|-
CALGGKGRVIYGYTF
>TRBV7-2|TRBJ1-5|-
CASSSQGTSNQPQHF